This entry lists 10 T cell receptor beta chains sequenced from one sample in a study of OX40 agonist ivuxolimab in advanced cancers. The table came from immunoSEQ multiplex PCR; TCRdb's copy has only in-frame clones and leaves some out. There are just under 80,000 clones in the sample; roughly 81% occur only once, and 20% to 25% lies in the top ten. The input for sequencing was CD4+ or CD8+ T cells sorted from blood, taken in a trial of the OX40 agonist ivuxolimab. The receptors here all came from an adult with an advanced solid tumor such as melanoma, head and neck, liver or kidney cancer.

J is TRBJ2-1 and V is TRBV15; 10 bases map to TRBD2. The germline V gene has CDR1 LNHNV and CDR2 YYDKDF (reference sequence). The CDR3 sequence is 17 residues long. The V and J ends lost 1 base and 4 bases, in that order; junction bases with no gene match: 7. The CDR3 spells CATSRGWSGGAYNEQFF. As DNA, the CDR3 is TGTGCCACCAGCAGAGGGTGGAGCGGGGGGGCGTACAATGAGCAGTTCTTC.

The chain is built from TRBV30 and TRBJ2-1; D may correspond to TRBD1 or TRBD2 (6 bases each). The CDR3 totals 12 residues. CDR1 is GTSNPN and CDR2 is SVGIG in the germline V gene (reference sequence). Trimming cost V 5 bases and J 4 bases, with 9 bases left between them. Written as DNA, the CDR3 is TGTGCCTGGGAAGGGGGGTACAATGAGCAGTTCTTC. Translated, it gives CAWEGGYNEQFF.

The chain combines TRBV6-1 with TRBJ2-4; 12 bases are a match to TRBD2. Germline V gene sequence: CDR1 MNHNS, CDR2 SASEGT. V shed 3 bases, J shed 8 bases, and the junction held 8 bases outside the gene matches. This CDR3 comprises 16 residues. DNA for the CDR3: TGTGCCAGCAGTGACCCCGGACTAGCGGGGAGGGACATTCAGTACTTC. Translating gives CASSDPGLAGRDIQYF.

The chain employs TRBV5-1 and TRBJ2-3; 9 bases fit TRBD1. This CDR3 has 15 amino acids. Germline CDR1 reads SGHRS; CDR2 reads YFSETQ. Trimming cost V 3 bases and J 4 bases; bases outside gene matches: 6. CDR3 DNA: TGCGCCAGCAGCTCACAGGGGGCGGAGGCAGATACGCAGTATTTT. This sequence encodes CASSSQGAEADTQYF.

The chain carries TRBV19 and TRBJ2-2; 9 bases fit TRBD1. Germline trimming cut 5 bases from V and 2 bases from J; bases unmatched to any gene: 6. The CDR3 is 16 amino acids. Germline assignment: CDR1 LNHDA and CDR2 SQIVND (reference sequence). The CDR3 DNA sequence: TGTGCCAGTAGTGTAAGGACAGGGGCCAACACCGGGGAGCTGTTTTTT. It yields the protein CASSVRTGANTGELFF. Based on the CDR3 plus reference TRBV19 and TRBJ2-2, the full variable domain is DGGITQSPKYLFRKEGQNVTLSCEQNLNHDAMYWYRQDPGQGLRLIYYSQIVNDFQKGDIAEGYSVSREKKESFPLTVTSAQKNPTAFYLCASSVRTGANTGELFFGEGSRLTVL.

The chain carries TRBV19 and TRBJ1-1; no firm D call. The CDR3 totals 17 residues. Germline-derived CDR1 and CDR2 are LNHDA and SQIVND (reference sequence). Trimming removed 1 base from V and 2 bases from J, with 17 bases in between. CDR3 in amino acids: CASSIGRQNHPNTEAFF. Here the CDR3 DNA reads TGTGCCAGTAGTATAGGGCGGCAGAACCATCCCAACACTGAAGCTTTCTTT.

The J gene is TRBJ2-5, the V gene TRBV4-2; 7 nucleotides line up with TRBD2. Trimming at V came to 3 bases and at J to 3 bases, leaving 4 bases not matched to a gene. Germline V CDR1 and CDR2: LGHNA, YNFKEQ. The CDR3 is made up of 14 amino acids. As DNA, the CDR3 is TGTGCCAGCAGCCACACCGGGACTAAAGAGACCCAGTACTTC. Translated: CASSHTGTKETQYF.

The V call is TRBV5-1, the J call TRBJ2-1; weak D call: TRBD1 (6 bases). V lost 0 bases and J 9 bases, leaving 10 bases between the germline ends. This CDR3 region has 13 residues. The germline CDR1 and CDR2 sequences are SGHRS and YFSETQ. CDR3 protein: CASSLVGTLEQFF. The CDR3 DNA is TGCGCCAGCAGCTTGGTAGGGACACTTGAGCAGTTCTTC.

The CDR3 sequence is CASSSQGVGEKLFF. For the CDR3, the DNA is TGTGCCAGTAGTTCACAGGGGGTCGGTGAAAAACTGTTTTTT. The chain recombines TRBV19 with TRBJ1-4, with 8 nucleotides matching TRBD1. The CDR3 is 14 amino acids. Trimming cost V 5 bases and J 7 bases; bases outside gene matches: 6. CDR1 is LNHDA and CDR2 is SQIVND in the germline V gene (reference sequence).

The CDR3 sequence is CASRVAGLSEQYF. The CDR3 nucleotides read TGTGCCAGCAGAGTAGCGGGACTCTCCGAGCAGTACTTC. The chain recombines TRBV6-1 with TRBJ2-5; the match to TRBD2 covers 8 bases. The J call may not be correct, given that the DNA end is closer to TRBJ2-7. This CDR3 spans 13 amino acids. In germline, CDR1 is MNHNS, CDR2 SASEGT.